Listed below are T cell receptor beta chains from one sample, sequenced in a study of CD8+ T cells in alopecia areata. Measured with immunoSEQ multiplex PCR; TCRdb has only the in-frame clones, and not every one. The sample has fewer than 250,000 clones, 50% to 75% seen once. The material sequenced was CD4+ T cells sorted from blood, taken at week 4, from a patient treated with tofacitinib. Receptors originate from a human donor with alopecia areata. CDR3s include the opening cysteine and the closing phenylalanine or tryptophan. The D gene is left open where the match is weak. Only some rows state a clone size, as once, few, many or a class for expanded clones.

J gene | V gene | clone size | D gene | CDR3 protein | CDR3 DNA
TRBJ2-5 | TRBV7-2 | few | - | CASSPGWRGGETQYF | TGTGCCAGCAGCCCCGGGTGGCGAGGGGGAGAGACCCAGTACTTC
TRBJ1-2 | TRBV4-2 | - | - | CASSQGSPHGYTF | TGTGCCAGCAGCCAAGGCTCCCCCCATGGCTACACCTTC
TRBJ1-6 | TRBV10-3 | once | - | CASQPGAENSPLHF | TGTGCCAGCCAGCCGGGAGCCGAGAATTCACCCCTCCACTTT
TRBJ1-6 | TRBV30 | few | - | CAFNLGQNNSPLHF | TGTGCGTTCAATCTTGGACAGAATAATTCACCCCTCCACTTT
TRBJ2-2 | TRBV29-1 | - | TRBD2 | CSVGLANTGELFF | TGCAGCGTTGGACTAGCTAACACCGGGGAGCTGTTTTTT
TRBJ2-7 | TRBV10-3 | - | - | CAISEQGRGEQYF | TGTGCCATCAGTGAGCAGGGGAGGGGCGAGCAGTACTTC
TRBJ2-3 | TRBV4-1 | once | - | CASSHVGGAYPQYF | TGCGCCAGCAGCCACGTGGGGGGGGCCTATCCGCAGTATTTT
TRBJ2-5 | TRBV9 | - | - | CASSVGGAEETQYF | TGTGCCAGCAGCGTTGGGGGGGCCGAGGAGACCCAGTACTTC
TRBJ2-1 | TRBV23-1 | few | - | CASSQQNEQFF | TGCGCCAGCAGTCAACAGAATGAGCAGTTCTTC
TRBJ2-5 | TRBV7-2 | - | - | CASSPYNTLQETQYF | TGTGCCAGCAGCCCTTATAATACCCTACAAGAGACCCAGTACTTC
TRBJ1-2 | TRBV18 | - | - | CASSLLLDSVYGYTF | TGTGCCAGCTCACTCCTCCTAGACAGCGTCTATGGCTACACCTTC
TRBJ2-3 | TRBV30 | few | - | CAWTLTDTQYF | TGTGCCTGGACCCTCACAGATACGCAGTATTTT
TRBJ1-2 | TRBV30 | - | TRBD1 | CAWSPSGTGGSYGYTF | TGTGCCTGGAGCCCATCCGGGACAGGGGGCAGCTATGGCTACACCTTC
TRBJ1-2 | TRBV7-9 | - | - | CASSLGSADTNYGYTF | TGTGCCAGCAGCTTAGGGTCCGCGGATACTAACTATGGCTACACCTTC
TRBJ2-4 | TRBV11-2 | - | - | CASSWGLAGNIQYF | TGTGCCAGCAGTTGGGGGCTTGCTGGAAACATTCAGTACTTC
TRBJ1-2 | TRBV11-3 | few | - | CASSVREVQEISVYGYTF | TGTGCCAGCAGCGTCCGCGAGGTGCAGGAAATCAGTGTCTATGGCTACACCTTC
TRBJ2-1 | TRBV9 | - | - | CASSVVETPGGEQFF | TGTGCCAGCAGCGTAGTGGAGACTCCGGGCGGCGAGCAGTTCTTC
TRBJ2-2 | TRBV5-1 | once | - | CASSLGRLAGELFF | TGCGCCAGCAGCTTGGGCCGGCTGGCCGGGGAGCTGTTTTTT
TRBJ2-3 | TRBV6-5 | - | - | CASSYSDSWADTQYF | TGTGCCAGCAGTTACTCGGATTCTTGGGCAGATACGCAGTATTTT
TRBJ1-2 | TRBV29-1 | few | - | CSGRDTFYGYTF | TGCAGCGGGCGGGACACCTTCTATGGCTACACCTTC
TRBJ1-4 | TRBV29-1 | - | - | CSVVTFEKLFF | TGCAGCGTTGTAACGTTTGAAAAACTGTTTTTT
TRBJ2-2 | TRBV5-1 | few | - | CASSLRPTSENTGELFF | TGCGCCAGCAGCTTGCGCCCGACTAGTGAGAACACCGGGGAGCTGTTTTTT
TRBJ1-2 | TRBV18 | - | - | CASSPGLDYGYTF | TGTGCCAGCTCACCCGGGCTAGACTATGGCTACACCTTC
TRBJ1-1 | TRBV29-1 | few | - | CSVELTGAEAFF | TGCAGCGTTGAATTAACGGGCGCTGAAGCTTTCTTT
TRBJ2-5 | TRBV29-1 | few | - | CSVASSGGTQYF | TGCAGCGTTGCGAGTTCCGGCGGCACCCAGTACTTC
TRBJ1-2 | TRBV6-5 | - | - | CASSPRTVSAGYTF | TGTGCCAGCAGTCCACGGACAGTATCCGCTGGCTACACCTTC
TRBJ2-5 | TRBV18 | - | TRBD1 | CASSPRTGVQETQYF | TGTGCCAGCTCACCAAGGACAGGGGTCCAAGAGACCCAGTACTTC
TRBJ2-7 | TRBV9 | few | - | CASSPPGGTYEQYF | TGTGCCAGCAGCCCCCCTGGAGGCACCTACGAGCAGTACTTC
TRBJ2-3 | TRBV5-4 | few | TRBD2 | CASRPGLAGGRADTQYF | TGTGCCAGCAGGCCGGGACTAGCGGGGGGGAGGGCAGATACGCAGTATTTT
TRBJ2-1 | TRBV13 | - | TRBD1 | CASSARPYRGIRSEQFF | TGTGCCAGCAGCGCGCGACCCTACAGGGGCATCCGTAGTGAGCAGTTCTTC
TRBJ1-1 | TRBV29-1 | - | - | CSFWGAMNTEAFF | TGCAGCTTCTGGGGGGCGATGAACACTGAAGCTTTCTTT
TRBJ2-5 | TRBV29-1 | few | TRBD1 | CSARTGETQYF | TGCAGCGCCAGGACAGGAGAGACCCAGTACTTC
TRBJ1-1 | TRBV2 | - | - | CASSQTGEAFF | TGTGCCAGCAGCCAGACAGGAGAAGCTTTCTTT
TRBJ2-6 | TRBV2 | - | - | CASSWTSSGANVLTF | TGTGCCAGCAGTTGGACAAGCTCTGGGGCCAACGTCCTGACTTTC
TRBJ1-2 | TRBV30 | - | - | CAWSAYKGDKGGYTF | TGCGCCTGGAGTGCGTACAAGGGGGACAAGGGTGGCTACACCTTC
TRBJ1-2 | TRBV29-1 | few | - | CSVEDPQGSYGYTF | TGCAGCGTTGAAGATCCGCAGGGTAGCTATGGCTACACCTTC
TRBJ2-7 | TRBV2 | - | - | CASSEAGYYSYEQYF | TGTGCCAGCAGTGAAGCCGGATACTACTCCTACGAGCAGTACTTC
TRBJ1-2 | TRBV10-3 | few | - | CATSDNYGYTF | TGTGCCACCTCGGATAACTATGGCTACACCTTC
TRBJ1-1 | TRBV30 | - | - | CAWSVRGGLNTEAFF | TGTGCCTGGAGTGTACGGGGGGGCTTGAACACTGAAGCTTTCTTT
TRBJ1-3 | TRBV7-9 | - | - | CASAPGAGNTIYF | TGTGCCAGCGCACCGGGAGCTGGAAACACCATATATTTT
TRBJ1-1 | TRBV29-1 | - | - | CSVEYASGPVTEAFF | TGCAGCGTTGAATACGCGTCGGGGCCAGTGACTGAAGCTTTCTTT
TRBJ2-7 | TRBV6-5 | - | - | CASSYIGTNYEQYF | TGTGCCAGCAGTTACATAGGCACAAACTACGAGCAGTACTTC
TRBJ2-7 | TRBV27 | - | - | CASSLVGQIPNGEQYF | TGTGCCAGCAGTTTGGTAGGACAGATCCCTAACGGCGAGCAGTACTTC
TRBJ2-3 | TRBV4-3 | - | TRBD2 | CASSQGLAGPSTDTQYF | TGCGCCAGCAGCCAAGGACTAGCGGGGCCCAGCACAGATACGCAGTATTTT
TRBJ1-2 | TRBV19 | - | - | CASSTTRRGNGYTF | TGTGCCAGTAGTACGACCAGGAGAGGGAATGGCTACACCTTC
TRBJ1-1 | TRBV30 | - | - | CAWTGQLNTEAFF | TGTGCCTGGACAGGACAGTTGAACACTGAAGCTTTCTTT